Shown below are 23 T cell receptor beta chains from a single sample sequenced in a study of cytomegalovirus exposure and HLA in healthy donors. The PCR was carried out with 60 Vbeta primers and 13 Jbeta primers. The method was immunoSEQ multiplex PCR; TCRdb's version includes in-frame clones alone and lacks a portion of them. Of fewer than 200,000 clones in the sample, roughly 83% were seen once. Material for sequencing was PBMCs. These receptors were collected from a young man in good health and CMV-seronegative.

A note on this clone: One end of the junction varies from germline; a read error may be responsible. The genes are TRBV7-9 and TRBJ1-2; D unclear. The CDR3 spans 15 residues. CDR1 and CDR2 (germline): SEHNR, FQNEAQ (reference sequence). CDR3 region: CSSSLPLDGFYGYTF. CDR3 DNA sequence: TGTTCCAGCAGCTTACCTTTAGACGGGTTCTATGGCTACACCTTC.

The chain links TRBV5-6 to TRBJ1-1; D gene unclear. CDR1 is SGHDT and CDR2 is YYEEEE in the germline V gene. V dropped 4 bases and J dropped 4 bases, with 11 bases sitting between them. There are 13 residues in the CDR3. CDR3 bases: TGTGCCAGCAGCCTCGGGGATATCACTGAAGCTTTCTTT. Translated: CASSLGDITEAFF.

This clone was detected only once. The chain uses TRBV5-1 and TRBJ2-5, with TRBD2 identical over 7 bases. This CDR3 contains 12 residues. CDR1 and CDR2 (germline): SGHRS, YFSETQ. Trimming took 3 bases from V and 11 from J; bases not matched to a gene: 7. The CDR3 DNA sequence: TGCGCCAGCAGCTCCCGGGAGGCGGGGCAGTACTTC. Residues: CASSSREAGQYF.

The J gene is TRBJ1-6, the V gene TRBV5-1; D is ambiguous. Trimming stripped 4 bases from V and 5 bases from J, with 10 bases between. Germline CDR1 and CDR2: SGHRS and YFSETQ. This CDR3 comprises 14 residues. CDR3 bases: TGCGCCAGCAGCGACGGGGAGAATAATTCACCCCTCCACTTT. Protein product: CASSDGENNSPLHF.

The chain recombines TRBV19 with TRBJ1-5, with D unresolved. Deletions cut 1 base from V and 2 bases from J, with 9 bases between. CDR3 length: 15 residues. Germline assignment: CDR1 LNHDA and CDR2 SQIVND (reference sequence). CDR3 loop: CASSIGALGNQPQHF. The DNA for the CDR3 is TGTGCCAGTAGTATAGGGGCCTTGGGCAATCAGCCCCAGCATTTT.

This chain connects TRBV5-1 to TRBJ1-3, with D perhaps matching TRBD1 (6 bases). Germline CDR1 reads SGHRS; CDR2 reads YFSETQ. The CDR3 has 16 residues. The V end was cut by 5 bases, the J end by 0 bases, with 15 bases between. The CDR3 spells CASSRSGQNSGNTIYF. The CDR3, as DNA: TGCGCCAGCAGTCGGAGTGGACAGAACTCTGGAAACACCATATATTTT.

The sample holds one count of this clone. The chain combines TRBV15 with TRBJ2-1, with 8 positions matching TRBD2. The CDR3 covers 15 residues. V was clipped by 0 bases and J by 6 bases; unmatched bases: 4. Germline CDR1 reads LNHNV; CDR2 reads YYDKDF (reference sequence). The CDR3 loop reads CATSREVLAGNEQFF. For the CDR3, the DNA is TGTGCCACCAGCAGAGAGGTGCTAGCGGGCAATGAGCAGTTCTTC.

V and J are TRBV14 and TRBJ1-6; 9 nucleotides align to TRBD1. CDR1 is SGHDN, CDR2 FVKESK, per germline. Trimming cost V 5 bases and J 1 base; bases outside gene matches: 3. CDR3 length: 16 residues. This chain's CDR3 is CASSWTGVSYNSPLHF. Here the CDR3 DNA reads TGTGCCAGCAGCTGGACAGGGGTGTCCTATAATTCACCCCTCCACTTT.

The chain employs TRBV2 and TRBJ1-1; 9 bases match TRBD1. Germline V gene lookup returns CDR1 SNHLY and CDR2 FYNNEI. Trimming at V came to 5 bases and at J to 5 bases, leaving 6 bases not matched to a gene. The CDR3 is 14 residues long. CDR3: CASSQQGAGTEAFF. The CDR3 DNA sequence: TGTGCCAGCAGTCAACAGGGGGCTGGTACTGAAGCTTTCTTT. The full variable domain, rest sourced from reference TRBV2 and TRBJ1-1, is EPEVTQTPSHQVTQMGQEVILRCVPISNHLYFYWYRQILGQKVEFLVSFYNNEISEKSEIFDDQFSVERPDGSNFTLKIRSTKLEDSAMYFCASSQQGAGTEAFFGQGTRLTVV.

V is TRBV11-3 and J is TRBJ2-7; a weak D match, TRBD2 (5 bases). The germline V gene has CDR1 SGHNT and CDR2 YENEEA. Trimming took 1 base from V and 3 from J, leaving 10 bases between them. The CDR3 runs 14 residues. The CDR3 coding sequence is TGTGCCAGCAGCTTAGGGGCCAGCGGCTACGAGCAGTACTTC. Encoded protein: CASSLGASGYEQYF.

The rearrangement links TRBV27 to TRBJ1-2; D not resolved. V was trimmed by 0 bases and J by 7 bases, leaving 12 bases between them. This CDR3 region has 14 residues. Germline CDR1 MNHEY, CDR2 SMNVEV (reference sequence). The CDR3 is CASSLSAGRGGYTF. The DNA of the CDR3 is TGTGCCAGCAGTTTATCGGCAGGCCGGGGTGGCTACACCTTC.

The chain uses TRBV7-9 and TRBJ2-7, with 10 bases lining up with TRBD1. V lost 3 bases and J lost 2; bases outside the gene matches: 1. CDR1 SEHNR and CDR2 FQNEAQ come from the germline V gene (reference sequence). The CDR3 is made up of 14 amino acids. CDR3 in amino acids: CASSLDRGTYEQYF. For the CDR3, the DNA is TGTGCCAGCAGCTTGGACAGGGGGACCTACGAGCAGTACTTC.

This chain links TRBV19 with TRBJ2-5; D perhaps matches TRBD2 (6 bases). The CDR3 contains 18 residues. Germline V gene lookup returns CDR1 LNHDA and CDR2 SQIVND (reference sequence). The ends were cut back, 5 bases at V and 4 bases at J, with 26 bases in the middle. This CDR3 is CASSWGQGAEVGGETQYF. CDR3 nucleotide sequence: TGTGCCAGTAGTTGGGGTCAGGGCGCTGAGGTGGGAGGAGAGACCCAGTACTTC.

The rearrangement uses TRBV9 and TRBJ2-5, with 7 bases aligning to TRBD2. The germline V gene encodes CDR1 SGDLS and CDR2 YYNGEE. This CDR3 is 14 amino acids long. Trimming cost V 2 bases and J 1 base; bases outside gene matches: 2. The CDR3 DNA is TGTGCCAGCAGCGTTTCTAGCGGCCAAGAGACCCAGTACTTC. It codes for CASSVSSGQETQYF.

CDR3 sequence: CASSQPGTTNEKLFF. DNA of the CDR3: TGTGCCAGCAGTCAGCCAGGGACAACTAATGAAAAACTGTTTTTT. This chain links TRBV2 with TRBJ1-4, with D possibly being TRBD1 (5 bases). The germline V gene encodes CDR1 SNHLY and CDR2 FYNNEI. V lost 5 bases, J lost 0 bases, and 10 bases lay in between. This CDR3 has 15 amino acids.

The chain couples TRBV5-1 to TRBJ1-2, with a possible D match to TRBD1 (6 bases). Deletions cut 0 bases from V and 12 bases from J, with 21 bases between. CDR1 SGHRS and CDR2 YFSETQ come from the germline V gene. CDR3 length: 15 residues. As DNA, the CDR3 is TGCGCCAGCAGCTTGGACAGGGAAAGAGGGCTAGCGGACACCTTC. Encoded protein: CASSLDRERGLADTF. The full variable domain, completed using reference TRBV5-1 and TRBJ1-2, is KAGVTQTPRYLIKTRGQQVTLSCSPISGHRSVSWYQQTPGQGLQFLFEYFSETQRNKGNFPGRFSGRQFSNSRSEMNVSTLELGDSALYLCASSLDRERGLADTFGSGTRLTVV.

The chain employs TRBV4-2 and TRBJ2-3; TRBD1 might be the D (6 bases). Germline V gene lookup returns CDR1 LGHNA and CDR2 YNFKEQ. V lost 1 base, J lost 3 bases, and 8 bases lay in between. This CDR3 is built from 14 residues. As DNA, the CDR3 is TGTGCCAGCAGCCAAGGAACAGGGACAGATACGCAGTATTTT. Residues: CASSQGTGTDTQYF.

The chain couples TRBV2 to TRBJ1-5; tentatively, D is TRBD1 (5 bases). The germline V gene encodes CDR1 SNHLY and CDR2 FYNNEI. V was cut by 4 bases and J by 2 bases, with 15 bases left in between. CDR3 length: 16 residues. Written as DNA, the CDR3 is TGTGCCAGCAGTGTCTCTTGGACCAGGGGCAATCAGCCCCAGCATTTT. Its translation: CASSVSWTRGNQPQHF.

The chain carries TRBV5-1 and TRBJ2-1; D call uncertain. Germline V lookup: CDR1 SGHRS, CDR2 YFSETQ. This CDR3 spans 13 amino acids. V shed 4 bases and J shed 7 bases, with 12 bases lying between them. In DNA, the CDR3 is TGCGCCAGCAGCGCGGATCCTAATAATGAGCAGTTCTTC. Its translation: CASSADPNNEQFF.

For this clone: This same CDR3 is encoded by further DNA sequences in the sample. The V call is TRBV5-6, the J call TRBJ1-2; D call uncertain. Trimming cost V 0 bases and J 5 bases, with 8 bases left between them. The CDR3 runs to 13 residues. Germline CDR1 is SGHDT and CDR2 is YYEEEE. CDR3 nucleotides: TGTGCCAGCAGCTTGGGAGGCGATTATGGCTACACCTTC. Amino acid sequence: CASSLGGDYGYTF.

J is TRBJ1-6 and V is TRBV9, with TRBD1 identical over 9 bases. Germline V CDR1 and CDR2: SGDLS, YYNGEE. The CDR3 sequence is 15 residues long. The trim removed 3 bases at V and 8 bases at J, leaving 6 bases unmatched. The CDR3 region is CASSATGGEYSPLHF. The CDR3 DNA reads TGTGCCAGCAGCGCTACAGGGGGCGAGTATTCACCCCTCCACTTT.

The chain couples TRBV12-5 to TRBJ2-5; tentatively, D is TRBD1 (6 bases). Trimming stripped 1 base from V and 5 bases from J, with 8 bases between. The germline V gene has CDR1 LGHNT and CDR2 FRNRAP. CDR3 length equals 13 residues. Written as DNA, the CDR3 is TGTGCTAGTGGTTTGGCACAGGGTGAGACCCAGTACTTC. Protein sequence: CASGLAQGETQYF.

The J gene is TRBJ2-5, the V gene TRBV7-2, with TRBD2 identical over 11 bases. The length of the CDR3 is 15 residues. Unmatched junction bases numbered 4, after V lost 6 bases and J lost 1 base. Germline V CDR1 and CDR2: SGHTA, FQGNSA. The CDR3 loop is CASRRGLAVQETQYF. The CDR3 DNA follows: TGTGCCAGCAGAAGGGGACTAGCGGTCCAAGAGACCCAGTACTTC.